The 17 T cell receptor beta chains listed next were all sequenced from one sample in a study of blood T cell repertoires in COVID-19. The assay was immunoSEQ multiplex PCR, and TCRdb's table has in-frame clones only and misses some. Of some 220,000 clones listed, about 85% are singletons. Material: peripheral blood. These receptor sequences come from a woman between 18 and 29 years old who had recovered from COVID-19.

V and J are TRBV5-1 and TRBJ1-3; tentative D call: TRBD1 (6 bases). Germline V gives CDR1 SGHRS, CDR2 YFSETQ. V lost 3 bases and J 0 bases, leaving 13 bases between the germline ends. The CDR3 runs to 16 residues. This CDR3 reads CASSSVGQSSGNTIYF. CDR3 sequence (DNA): TGCGCCAGCAGCTCGGTAGGACAGAGCTCTGGAAACACCATATATTTT.

The CDR3 sequence: CASSLAEGVPGGYTF. The CDR3 nucleotides read TGTGCCAGCAGCTTGGCCGAGGGGGTGCCCGGGGGCTACACCTTC. V usage is TRBV5-8 and J usage is TRBJ1-2; maybe TRBD1 (6 bases). CDR1 is SGHTS, CDR2 YDEGEE, per germline. V shed 0 bases and J shed 8 bases, with 17 bases lying between them. The length of the CDR3 is 15 residues.

This sequence joins TRBV27 and TRBJ2-1; tentative D call: TRBD1 (7 bases). Deletions cut 4 bases from V and 8 bases from J, with 18 bases between. CDR1 MNHEY and CDR2 SMNVEV come from the germline V gene (reference sequence). The CDR3 totals 15 residues. In DNA form, the CDR3 reads TGTGCCAGCAGTTCACAGGGGTGGGGCGGGGATGAGCAGTTCTTC. This sequence encodes CASSSQGWGGDEQFF.

This chain uses TRBV6-2 or TRBV6-3 with TRBJ2-1, with TRBD2 as a possible D gene (5 bases). This CDR3 is 12 amino acids long. Germline CDR1 is MNHEY and CDR2 is SVGEGT. Trimming stripped 5 bases from V and 8 bases from J, with 10 bases between. CDR3 protein: CASSPGLDEQFF. DNA of the CDR3: TGTGCCAGCAGTCCCGGACTGGATGAGCAGTTCTTC.

The CDR3 DNA reads TGCGCCAGCAGCTTGGTGCAGGGAAACAATGAGCAGTTCTTC. This sequence encodes CASSLVQGNNEQFF. The genes are TRBV5-1 and TRBJ2-1, with a weak D call TRBD1 (5 bases). Per the germline V gene, CDR1 is SGHRS and CDR2 is YFSETQ. V gave up 0 bases and J gave up 5 bases, with 9 bases separating them. The CDR3 has 14 amino acids.

J is TRBJ1-5 and V is TRBV11-2; D ambiguous. This CDR3 has 15 residues. Germline CDR1 is SGHAT and CDR2 is FQNNGV. With 1 base removed from V and 9 bases from J, the gap between germline ends came to 16 bases. For the CDR3, the DNA is TGTGCCAGCAGCTTAGCGGCCAGCTCGGGGTCGCCCCAGCATTTT. Translated, it gives CASSLAASSGSPQHF.

This clone was seen only a few times. The rearrangement links TRBV28 to TRBJ1-6; no reliable D call. CDR3 size: 13 residues. V was pared by 4 bases and J by 7 bases, with 8 bases between. Germline-derived CDR1 and CDR2 are MDHEN and SYDVKM. For the CDR3, the DNA is TGTGCCAGCAGTTCACCGGGGAATTCACCCCTCCACTTT. This encodes CASSSPGNSPLHF.

V and J are TRBV4-1 and TRBJ2-7; 11 nucleotides line up with TRBD2. CDR3 size: 15 residues. Germline loops: CDR1 MGHRA, CDR2 YSYEKL. Trimming at V came to 3 bases and at J to 5 bases, leaving 6 bases not matched to a gene. In nucleotides, the CDR3 is TGCGCCAGCAGCCATGAACTAGCGGGAGTCAACGAGCAGTACTTC. Translating gives CASSHELAGVNEQYF.

CDR3 protein: CSARTGAYNEQFF. The CDR3 DNA follows: TGCAGCGCAAGGACAGGGGCCTACAATGAGCAGTTCTTC. The gene calls are TRBV29-1 and TRBJ2-1, with TRBD1 matching 9 bases. The CDR3 spans 13 residues. J lost 2 bases, V lost 7 bases, and 3 bases had no gene match. The germline gives CDR1 SQVTM, CDR2 ANQGSEA.

Note on this clone: Its ends do not fully match the called genes, so a read error is possible. The DNA of the CDR3 is TGTGCCAGCAGCCTAACCTCCGACAGGGTTGATTTT. Translating gives CASSLTSDRVDF. The V gene is TRBV7-8, the J gene TRBJ1-3; 7 bases match TRBD1. Germline CDR1 reads SGHVS; CDR2 reads FQNEAQ. CDR3 size: 12 residues.

The chain links TRBV20-1 to TRBJ1-1, with no clear D. The CDR3 runs 11 residues. The V end was cut by 6 bases, the J end by 1 base, with 6 bases between. In germline, CDR1 is DFQATT, CDR2 SNEGSKA (reference sequence). The CDR3 nucleotides read TGCAGTGCCACATCGAACACTGAAGCTTTCTTT. As protein: CSATSNTEAFF.

As DNA, the CDR3 is TGTGCCACCAGTGATGAGCAAGTATACAGGGCGGACGCCGGGGAGCTGTTTTTT. Amino acids: CATSDEQVYRADAGELFF. This rearrangement joins TRBV24-1 to TRBJ2-2, with D possibly being TRBD1 (6 bases). The V and J ends lost 3 bases and 6 bases respectively, with 22 bases between them. The CDR3 consists of 18 residues. Germline CDR1 and CDR2: KGHDR and SFDVKD.

The CDR3 bases are TGTGCCAGCACCCTACTGCAGGGGAATGGCTACACCTTC. Translated, it gives CASTLLQGNGYTF. The genes are TRBV12-3 or TRBV12-4 and TRBJ1-2, with a weak D call TRBD1 (6 bases). This CDR3 is built from 13 residues. The ends were cut back, 7 bases at V and 6 bases at J, with 15 bases in the middle.

The chain links TRBV4-1 to TRBJ2-2, with 9 bases that match TRBD2. Germline CDR1 MGHRA, CDR2 YSYEKL. The CDR3 has 17 residues. V lost 4 bases and J lost 4; bases outside the gene matches: 10. In nucleotides, the CDR3 is TGCGCCAGCAGCCGCGGGGGACTAGCATGGTTCACCGGGGAGCTGTTTTTT. This translates into CASSRGGLAWFTGELFF.

This rearrangement joins TRBV5-6 to TRBJ2-7; D not certain. Germline V gene data show CDR1 as SGHDT and CDR2 as YYEEEE. The CDR3 extends over 13 amino acids. Trimming took 4 bases from V and 2 from J, leaving 10 bases between them. CDR3 sequence (DNA): TGTGCCAGCAGCGATACACTAACCTACGAGCAGTACTTC. It codes for CASSDTLTYEQYF.

The J gene is TRBJ2-1, the V gene TRBV9; 7 bases are a match to TRBD1. Germline trimming cut 4 bases from V and 0 bases from J; bases unmatched to any gene: 10. The CDR3 totals 17 residues. The germline V gene has CDR1 SGDLS and CDR2 YYNGEE. The CDR3 loop reads CASSMFGTAGSYNEQFF. The CDR3 region has the DNA TGTGCCAGCAGCATGTTCGGGACAGCTGGCTCCTACAATGAGCAGTTCTTC.

The gene calls are TRBV7-2 and TRBJ2-7; TRBD2 matches 9 bases. The CDR3 has 14 amino acids. CDR1 is SGHTA and CDR2 is FQGNSA in the germline V gene. The ends lost 2 bases at V and 3 bases at J; junction bases unmatched: 2. CDR3 DNA: TGTGCCAGCAGCTTACTAGCGGGAAACTACGAGCAGTACTTC. Amino acids: CASSLLAGNYEQYF. The variable domain in full, completed from reference TRBV7-2 and TRBJ2-7, reads GAGVSQSPSNKVTEKGKDVELRCDPISGHTALYWYRQSLGQGLEFLIYFQGNSAPDKSGLPSDRFSAERTGGSVSTLTIQRTQQEDSAVYLCASSLLAGNYEQYFGPGTRLTVT.